This TCR beta chain is drawn from a study of cytomegalovirus exposure and HLA in healthy donors. For the study at large: The Caucasian-associated ancestry cluster contained roughly four fifths of the roughly 370 genotyped donors.

Looked up from germline, CDR1 is LGHNA and CDR2 is YNFKEQ. The CDR3 has 17 residues. Trimming at V came to 0 bases and at J to 6 bases, leaving 9 bases not matched to a gene. The study ran its PCR with 60 Vbeta and 13 Jbeta primers. Using immunoSEQ multiplex PCR, the repertoire was profiled, and TCRdb retains in-frame clones only, with some absent. The data contain just under 95,000 clones, about four fifths of them singletons. Study results and limitations: The authors listed roughly 150 TCR beta chains as cytomegalovirus-associated.

This clone was recorded once. Its specificity is unknown. The chain employs TRBV4-2 and TRBJ1-1, with 11 bases matching TRBD1. This TCR was recovered from a young woman in good health and CMV-seropositive. The sample was PBMCs. DNA for the CDR3: TGTGCCAGCAGCCAAGATCCCCGGACAGGGGGCGGGGCTGAAGCTTTCTTT. As protein: CASSQDPRTGGGAEAFF.